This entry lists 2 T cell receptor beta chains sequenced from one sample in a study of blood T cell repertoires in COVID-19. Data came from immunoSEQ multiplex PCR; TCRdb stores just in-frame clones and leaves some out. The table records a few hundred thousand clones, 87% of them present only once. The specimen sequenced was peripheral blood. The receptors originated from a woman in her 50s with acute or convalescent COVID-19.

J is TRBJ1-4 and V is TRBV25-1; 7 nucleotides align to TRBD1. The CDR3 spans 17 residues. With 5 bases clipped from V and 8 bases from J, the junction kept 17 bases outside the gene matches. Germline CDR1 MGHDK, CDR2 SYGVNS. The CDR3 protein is CASSRGQAQNRKEKLFF. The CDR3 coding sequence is TGTGCCAGCAGTAGAGGACAGGCACAAAACAGAAAGGAAAAACTGTTTTTT.

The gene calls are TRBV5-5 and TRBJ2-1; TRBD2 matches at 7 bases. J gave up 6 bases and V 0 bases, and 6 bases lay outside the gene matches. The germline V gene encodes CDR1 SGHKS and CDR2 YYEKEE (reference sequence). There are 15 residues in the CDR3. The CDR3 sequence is CASSLVSGGSNEQFF. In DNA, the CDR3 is TGTGCCAGCAGCTTGGTATCGGGAGGCTCCAATGAGCAGTTCTTC.